The 32 T cell receptor beta chains reported below all come from one sample, sequenced in a study of blood T cell repertoires in COVID-19 (dated by TCRdb to about 2020). Library preparation employed the immunoSEQ multiplex PCR assay. Sourced from immuneACCESS, this table was stored by TCRdb with only in-frame sequences that have V and J called. A share of the clones is absent; for the studies checked, an unresolved V gene accounts for under half, and the remainder has no known explanation. The sample yields about 94,000 clones; roughly 70% were counted once. Around 3.9% of the sample is in the top ten clones. What was sequenced was peripheral blood. The receptors were sampled from a man between 70 and 80 years old with COVID-19, enrolled during active disease.

This clone was observed once. This chain connects TRBV2 to TRBJ1-5; TRBD1 might be the D (5 bases). Germline V gives CDR1 SNHLY, CDR2 FYNNEI. Between the trimmed V and J ends, which lost 1 base and 7 bases, there was a span of 8 bases. The CDR3 has 13 amino acids. CDR3 sequence reads: CASSEEGIQPQHF. The CDR3 DNA is TGTGCCAGCAGTGAAGAGGGGATCCAGCCCCAGCATTTT. Full variable domain (remainder filled in from reference TRBV2 and TRBJ1-5): EPEVTQTPSHQVTQMGQEVILRCVPISNHLYFYWYRQILGQKVEFLVSFYNNEISEKSEIFDDQFSVERPDGSNFTLKIRSTKLEDSAMYFCASSEEGIQPQHFGDGTRLSIL.

The chain couples TRBV5-1 to TRBJ2-2, with D perhaps matching TRBD1 (5 bases). There are 14 residues in the CDR3. Trimming left V 0 bases short and J 3 bases short, with 6 bases between. Germline assignment: CDR1 SGHRS and CDR2 YFSETQ. The CDR3 region is CASSLEGDTGELFF. CDR3 DNA: TGCGCCAGCAGCTTGGAAGGGGACACCGGGGAGCTGTTTTTT.

Regarding this clone: The junction departs from germline at one end; a sequencing error may be responsible. The V call is TRBV24-1, the J call TRBJ2-1; D is unclear. Germline V lookup: CDR1 KGHDR, CDR2 SFDVKD. This CDR3 contains 13 residues. The CDR3 is CATRDWAGNEQFF. CDR3 nucleotides: TGTGCCACCAGGGATTGGGCTGGGAATGAGCAGTTCTTC.

V and J are TRBV4-3 and TRBJ2-1; 10 nucleotides match TRBD2. The ends lost 0 bases at V and 6 bases at J; junction bases unmatched: 20. The CDR3 spans 21 residues. The germline CDR1 and CDR2 sequences are LGHNA and YSLEER. DNA for the CDR3: TGCGCCAGCAGCCAAGATACCGCGGAGGGGACTAGCGCATACCCCTGCAATGAGCAGTTCTTC. It specifies CASSQDTAEGTSAYPCNEQFF.

The V gene is TRBV27, the J gene TRBJ2-3, with 7 bases that match TRBD2. Germline-derived CDR1 and CDR2 are MNHEY and SMNVEV (reference sequence). CDR3 size: 18 residues. The V segment lost 1 base and the J segment 6 bases; nucleotides outside the gene matches: 16. CDR3 sequence (DNA): TGTGCCAGCAGTTTATTGAGGGCTAGCGGCCCTATCAGGGATACGCAGTATTTT. Amino acid sequence: CASSLLRASGPIRDTQYF.

This clone was counted a few times. V gene TRBV9 combines with J gene TRBJ2-2, with D possibly TRBD2 on 5 matching bases. V was clipped by 0 bases and J by 7 bases, with 10 bases between them. Looked up from germline, CDR1 is SGDLS and CDR2 is YYNGEE. The CDR3 consists of 14 residues. In nucleotides, the CDR3 is TGTGCCAGCAGCGTAGGCCTAGCAGTCGGGGAGCTGTTTTTT. Amino acids: CASSVGLAVGELFF. Based on the CDR3 plus reference TRBV9 and TRBJ2-2, the full variable domain is DSGVTQTPKHLITATGQRVTLRCSPRSGDLSVYWYQQSLDQGLQFLIQYYNGEERAKGNILERFSAQQFPDLHSELNLSSLELGDSALYFCASSVGLAVGELFFGEGSRLTVL.

The J gene is TRBJ2-7, the V gene TRBV28, with a possible D match to TRBD2 (5 bases). Trimming removed 5 bases at V and 4 bases at J, with 9 bases between. CDR3 length: 12 residues. In germline, CDR1 is MDHEN, CDR2 SYDVKM. The CDR3 reads CASSRRAYEQYF. CDR3 DNA sequence: TGTGCCAGCAGTCGGCGGGCGTACGAGCAGTACTTC.

There are a few counts of this clone. The chain uses TRBV7-8 and TRBJ2-7; D is perhaps TRBD1 (8 bases). CDR1 is SGHVS and CDR2 is FQNEAQ in the germline V gene. The V and J ends lost 8 bases and 2 bases respectively, with 13 bases between them. The CDR3 consists of 13 residues. The CDR3: CASGTGGAYEQYF. DNA of the CDR3: TGTGCCAGCGGTACAGGGGGGGCCTACGAGCAGTACTTC. Full variable domain (remainder filled in from reference TRBV7-8 and TRBJ2-7): GAGVSQSPRYKVAKRGQDVALRCDPISGHVSLFWYQQALGQGPEFLTYFQNEAQLDKSGLPSDRFFAERPEGSVSTLKIQRTQQEDSAVYLCASGTGGAYEQYFGPGTRLTVT.

V usage is TRBV7-8 and J usage is TRBJ2-5; unclear D gene. Germline CDR1 is SGHVS and CDR2 is FQNEAQ. Deletions cut 4 bases from V and 4 bases from J, with 4 bases between. The CDR3 consists of 11 residues. The CDR3 DNA reads TGTGCCAGCAGCTCCAGAGAGACCCAGTACTTC. Translation gives CASSSRETQYF. The full variable domain, rest sourced from reference TRBV7-8 and TRBJ2-5, is GAGVSQSPRYKVAKRGQDVALRCDPISGHVSLFWYQQALGQGPEFLTYFQNEAQLDKSGLPSDRFFAERPEGSVSTLKIQRTQQEDSAVYLCASSSRETQYFGPGTRLLVL.

This chain connects TRBV12-3 or TRBV12-4 to TRBJ2-3; no clear D gene. V was pared by 1 base and J by 6 bases, with 8 bases between. The CDR3 is 13 residues long. CDR3 region: CASSLGSRDTQYF. DNA for the CDR3: TGTGCCAGCAGTTTAGGTAGTCGTGATACGCAGTATTTT.

The chain joins TRBV6-4 to TRBJ2-6, with 11 bases that match TRBD1. In germline, CDR1 is MRHNA, CDR2 SNTAGT. After removal of 4 bases from V and 3 bases from J, the junction contained 11 bases not matched to a gene. CDR3 length: 19 residues. The CDR3 loop reads CASSVDPGQGVVGANVLTF. CDR3 sequence (DNA): TGTGCCAGCAGTGTCGATCCGGGACAGGGGGTGGTTGGGGCCAACGTCCTGACTTTC.

The CDR3 region has the DNA TGTGCCAGCAGCCCCCCCCGGACGGGAGGGGTAGCTGCCTACAATGAGCAGTTCTTC. Protein sequence: CASSPPRTGGVAAYNEQFF. V is TRBV21-1 and J is TRBJ2-1; the table calls TRBD2, which could not be checked here. TRBV21-1 is marked as a pseudogene. There are 19 residues in the CDR3.

The V gene is TRBV7-8, the J gene TRBJ1-5; D perhaps matches TRBD1 (6 bases). This CDR3 has 17 amino acids. CDR1 SGHVS and CDR2 FQNEAQ come from the germline V gene. The V and J ends lost 1 base and 6 bases respectively, with 19 bases between them. CDR3 amino acids: CASSLEPGTRRVQPQHF. CDR3 sequence (DNA): TGTGCCAGCAGCTTAGAGCCCGGGACAAGGAGAGTTCAGCCCCAGCATTTT.

V and J are TRBV5-1 and TRBJ1-5; 9 nucleotides align to TRBD1. After removal of 0 bases from V and 5 bases from J, the junction contained 3 bases not matched to a gene. This CDR3 spans 15 amino acids. The germline V gene has CDR1 SGHRS and CDR2 YFSETQ. CDR3 nucleotides: TGCGCCAGCAGCTTGGAGGGGACAGGGTATCAGCCCCAGCATTTT. It specifies CASSLEGTGYQPQHF.

The chain employs TRBV7-2 and TRBJ2-7; 9 bases map to TRBD1. V lost 8 bases and J lost 2; bases outside the gene matches: 7. Germline CDR1 SGHTA, CDR2 FQGNSA. This CDR3 comprises 14 residues. CDR3 nucleotides: TGTGCCAGCGGACGGACAGGGGCGGCCTACGAGCAGTACTTC. It is translated as CASGRTGAAYEQYF.

V is TRBV7-6 and J is TRBJ2-1, with TRBD2 identical over 12 bases. The CDR3 contains 16 residues. Germline CDR1 SGHVS, CDR2 FNYEAQ. The junction had 10 bases not matched to a gene; V was cut back by 4 bases and J by 9 bases. The CDR3 DNA reads TGTGCCAGCAGCTCGGGACTAGCGGGCCCTGGGGGTGAGCAGTTCTTC. The encoded protein is CASSSGLAGPGGEQFF.

The chain combines TRBV25-1 with TRBJ2-3; 10 positions match TRBD2. The CDR3 spans 17 residues. V lost 0 bases to trimming and J lost 5 bases; unmatched junction nucleotides: 8. Looked up from germline, CDR1 is MGHDK and CDR2 is SYGVNS. CDR3 residues: CASSEYRSSGRGDTQYF. CDR3 nucleotide sequence: TGTGCCAGCAGTGAATATCGGTCTAGCGGGAGAGGAGATACGCAGTATTTT.

In its sample, this clone was seen a few times. The chain is built from TRBV7-2 and TRBJ1-2; D perhaps matches TRBD1 (5 bases). V was cut by 4 bases and J by 1 base, with 19 bases left in between. Germline assignment: CDR1 SGHTA and CDR2 FQGNSA. This CDR3 has 17 amino acids. The CDR3 sequence: CASSSNRRYTYNYGYTF. The CDR3, as DNA: TGTGCCAGCAGCTCTAACAGGCGCTACACCTATAACTATGGCTACACCTTC.

The chain couples TRBV7-2 to TRBJ1-5; D is ambiguous. The CDR3 has 12 residues. V was clipped by 2 bases and J by 4 bases, with 3 bases between them. Germline V lookup: CDR1 SGHTA, CDR2 FQGNSA. The CDR3 nucleotides read TGTGCCAGCAGCTTACAAAATCAGCCCCAGCATTTT. Translating gives CASSLQNQPQHF.

The chain carries TRBV10-3 and TRBJ1-1; a possible D gene is TRBD1 (5 bases). Germline CDR1 reads ENHRY; CDR2 reads SYGVKD. V lost 3 bases, J lost 4 bases, and 9 bases lay in between. This CDR3 has 13 amino acids. The CDR3 loop reads CAISDREGTEAFF. The CDR3 DNA follows: TGTGCCATCAGTGACAGGGAGGGCACTGAAGCTTTCTTT.

The chain combines TRBV6-5 with TRBJ2-5, with a weak D call TRBD1 (5 bases). This CDR3 is 13 amino acids long. Germline CDR1 MNHEY, CDR2 SVGAGI. V was clipped by 5 bases and J by 4 bases, with 11 bases between them. DNA for the CDR3: TGTGCCAGCAGTCACCAGGGTGGAGAGACCCAGTACTTC. Translating gives CASSHQGGETQYF.

The V gene is TRBV28, the J gene TRBJ1-2; TRBD1 might be the D (5 bases). CDR3 length equals 14 residues. The V gene's germline CDR1 is MDHEN and CDR2 SYDVKM. V was pared by 5 bases and J by 4 bases, with 14 bases between. The CDR3 DNA sequence: TGTGCCAGCAGTCCAGGGCCCCTACCCTATGGCTACACCTTC. It translates to CASSPGPLPYGYTF.

The gene calls are TRBV27 and TRBJ1-1, with 10 bases that match TRBD1. Germline V gene lookup returns CDR1 MNHEY and CDR2 SMNVEV (reference sequence). Losses at the gene ends were 7 bases for V and 4 bases for J; bases not matched to a gene: 9. This CDR3 spans 15 amino acids. CDR3 amino acids: CASIVDRGPRTEAFF. CDR3 bases: TGTGCCAGCATTGTCGACAGGGGGCCCCGCACTGAAGCTTTCTTT.

The chain has TRBV12-3 or TRBV12-4 and TRBJ1-1; D call uncertain. The length of the CDR3 is 13 residues. Trimming took 3 bases from V and 1 from J, leaving 6 bases between them. CDR3 amino acids: CASSFQSNTEAFF. The CDR3, as DNA: TGTGCCAGCAGTTTCCAGTCGAACACTGAAGCTTTCTTT.

V usage is TRBV28 and J usage is TRBJ2-1; D is uncertain. Germline CDR1 is MDHEN and CDR2 is SYDVKM. Trimming shortened V by 1 base and J by 0 bases, and 10 bases separated the two germline ends. The CDR3 totals 16 residues. This chain's CDR3 is CASSLSVSSSYNEQFF. The CDR3 DNA is TGTGCCAGCAGTTTATCGGTCTCTAGCTCCTACAATGAGCAGTTCTTC.

The chain links TRBV10-1 to TRBJ2-2, with no clear D. V was clipped by 11 bases and J by 4 bases, with 11 bases between them. The CDR3 has 12 amino acids. In germline, CDR1 is WNHNN, CDR2 SYGVQD (reference sequence). CDR3 coding DNA: TGCGCCGGTCGGGTCTTCACCGGGGAGCTGTTTTTT. It translates to CAGRVFTGELFF.

This chain links TRBV7-9 with TRBJ2-5, with D tentatively TRBD1 (5 bases). Trimming shortened V by 2 bases and J by 2 bases, and 6 bases separated the two germline ends. The germline V gene has CDR1 SEHNR and CDR2 FQNEAQ (reference sequence). This CDR3 comprises 13 residues. The CDR3 is CASSLRQQETQYF. CDR3 nucleotide sequence: TGTGCCAGCAGCTTACGACAGCAAGAGACCCAGTACTTC. Full variable domain (remainder filled in from reference TRBV7-9 and TRBJ2-5): DTGVSQNPRHKITKRGQNVTFRCDPISEHNRLYWYRQTLGQGPEFLTYFQNEAQLEKSRLLSDRFSAERPKGSFSTLEIQRTEQGDSAMYLCASSLRQQETQYFGPGTRLLVL.

The chain has TRBV7-9 and TRBJ2-7, with TRBD1 identical over 12 bases. The length of the CDR3 is 19 residues. The V segment lost 5 bases and the J segment 3 bases; nucleotides outside the gene matches: 17. CDR1 SEHNR and CDR2 FQNEAQ come from the germline V gene (reference sequence). In nucleotides, the CDR3 is TGTGCCAGCAGCGAGCGTGTCGGGACAGGGGGCTCCGACCGCTACGAGCAGTACTTC. Protein product: CASSERVGTGGSDRYEQYF.

The table lists this clone with a count of one. V and J are TRBV9 and TRBJ2-3, with 9 bases that match TRBD2. Germline CDR1 reads SGDLS; CDR2 reads YYNGEE. The V and J ends lost 0 bases and 6 bases, in that order; junction bases with no gene match: 8. The CDR3 totals 16 residues. For the CDR3, the DNA is TGTGCCAGCAGCGTAGCCCCCGTGGCGGGAGGGGATACGCAGTATTTT. It specifies CASSVAPVAGGDTQYF.

J is TRBJ2-3 and V is TRBV15, with 12 bases matching TRBD2. The CDR3 runs 15 residues. Germline V gene sequence: CDR1 LNHNV, CDR2 YYDKDF (reference sequence). The ends lost 2 bases at V and 6 bases at J; junction bases unmatched: 3. The CDR3 loop is CATSRLAGGGDTQYF. CDR3 nucleotides: TGTGCCACCAGCAGACTAGCGGGAGGGGGGGATACGCAGTATTTT.

The J gene is TRBJ1-5, the V gene TRBV19, with TRBD1 matching over 11 bases. After removal of 4 bases from V and 0 bases from J, the junction contained 2 bases not matched to a gene. Per germline, CDR1 LNHDA and CDR2 SQIVND (reference sequence). The CDR3 consists of 16 residues. CDR3 protein: CASSRDRGISNQPQHF. CDR3 nucleotides: TGTGCCAGTAGTAGGGACAGGGGGATTAGCAATCAGCCCCAGCATTTT.

The chain recombines TRBV18 with TRBJ2-7; D is possibly TRBD1 (5 bases). CDR3 length: 14 amino acids. Trimming took 4 bases from V and 4 from J, leaving 14 bases between them. Germline lookup yields CDR1 KGHSH and CDR2 LQKENI. The DNA of the CDR3 is TGTGCCAGCTCACTCATTACAGGTCCTTACGAGCAGTACTTC. It specifies CASSLITGPYEQYF.